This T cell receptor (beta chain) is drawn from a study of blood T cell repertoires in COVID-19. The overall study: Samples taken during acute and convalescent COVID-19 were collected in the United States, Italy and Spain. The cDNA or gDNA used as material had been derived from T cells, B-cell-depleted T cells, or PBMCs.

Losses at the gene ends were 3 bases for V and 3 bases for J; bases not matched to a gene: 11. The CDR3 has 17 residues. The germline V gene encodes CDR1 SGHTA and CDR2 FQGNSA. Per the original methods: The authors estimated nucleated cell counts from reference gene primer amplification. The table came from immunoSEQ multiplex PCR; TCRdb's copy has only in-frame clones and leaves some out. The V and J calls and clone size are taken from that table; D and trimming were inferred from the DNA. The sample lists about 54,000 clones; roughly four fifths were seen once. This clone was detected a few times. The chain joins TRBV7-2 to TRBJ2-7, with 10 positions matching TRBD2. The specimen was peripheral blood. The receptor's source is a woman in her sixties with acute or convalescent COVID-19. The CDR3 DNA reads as TGTGCCAGCAGCTTGGCGCTGACTAAGCGGGGGGGCTACGAGCAGTACTTC. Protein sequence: CASSLALTKRGGYEQYF.